This T cell receptor beta chain was documented in a study of metastatic and nonmetastatic thyroid tumors. Whole-study context: Comparative analysis of repertoires was undertaken across blood and tumor or nodule tissue obtained from malignant and benign thyroid patients. Findings and limits, study-wide: In both blood and tumor samples, TCR beta diversity was reported significantly higher for malignant than benign nodules.

None of the patients had undergone any treatment ahead of thyroid surgery. Per the original data handling: Differences in CDR3 between clinicopathological groups were drawn on to build a classifier intended to discriminate distant-metastatic papillary thyroid cancer patients. TCRdb re-processed the PCR reads through MiXCR. In this record, the V and J calls reflect TCRdb's handling and not the investigators' own analysis. In the table there are roughly 40,000 clones, 9% to 14% of which are singletons. This clone was seen at least ten times. The antigen is undetermined. The TCR originated in a male donor with papillary thyroid cancer or a benign thyroid nodule (not recorded which). Some clones in this sample may be carry-over from other donors' samples. Sequenced material: blood.

The CDR3 is CASTIQGAVGDTQYF. The CDR3 DNA sequence: TGTGCCAGCACCATACAGGGGGCAGTAGGAGATACGCAGTATTTT. The chain has TRBV7-2 and TRBJ2-3; 9 nucleotides align to TRBD1. V shed 7 bases and J 5 bases; nucleotides not matched to a gene: 10. CDR1 is SGHTA, CDR2 FQGNSA, per germline. CDR3 length equals 15 residues.